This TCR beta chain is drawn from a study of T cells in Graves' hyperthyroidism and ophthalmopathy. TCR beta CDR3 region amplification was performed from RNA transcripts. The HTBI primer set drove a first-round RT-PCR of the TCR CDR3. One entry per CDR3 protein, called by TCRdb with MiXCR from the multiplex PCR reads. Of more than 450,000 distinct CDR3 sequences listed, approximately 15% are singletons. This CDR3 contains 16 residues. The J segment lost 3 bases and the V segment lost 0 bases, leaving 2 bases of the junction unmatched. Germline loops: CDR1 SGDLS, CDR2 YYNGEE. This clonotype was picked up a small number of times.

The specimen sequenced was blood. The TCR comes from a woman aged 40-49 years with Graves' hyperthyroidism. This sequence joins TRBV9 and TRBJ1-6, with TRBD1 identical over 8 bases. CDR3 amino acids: CASSVDGQGYNSPLHF. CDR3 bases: TGTGCCAGCAGCGTAGATGGACAGGGCTATAATTCACCCCTCCACTTT.